One and the same sample provided the 29 T cell receptor beta chains below, sequenced in a study of OX40 agonist ivuxolimab in advanced cancers. Repertoires were generated with immunoSEQ multiplex PCR, while TCRdb's copy carries only in-frame clones and drops some. The table has more than 70,000 clones, around 94% seen once; the top ten hold under 3.5%. The sequencing used CD4+ or CD8+ T cells sorted from blood, collected in a trial of the OX40 agonist ivuxolimab. The source is an adult with an advanced solid tumor such as melanoma, head and neck, liver or kidney cancer.

The rearrangement joins TRBV20-1 to TRBJ2-3; D call uncertain. CDR1 is DFQATT, CDR2 SNEGSKA, per germline (reference sequence). Trimming pared 5 bases from V and 4 bases from J, leaving 7 bases between. The CDR3 covers 11 residues. DNA of the CDR3: TGCAGTGCTTCTCGCTCAGATACGCAGTATTTT. It yields the protein CSASRSDTQYF.

The chain recombines TRBV5-1 with TRBJ2-5; perhaps TRBD1 as D (5 bases). The V gene lost 4 bases and the J gene lost 5 bases, with 12 bases spanning the gap. The CDR3 is made up of 13 amino acids. The germline gives CDR1 SGHRS, CDR2 YFSETQ. This CDR3 reads CASSGQGGETQYF. In nucleotides, the CDR3 is TGCGCCAGCAGCGGTCAGGGTGGTGAGACCCAGTACTTC.

The V and J genes are TRBV19 and TRBJ1-1; unclear D gene. CDR1 LNHDA and CDR2 SQIVND come from the germline V gene (reference sequence). V shed 5 bases and J shed 0 bases, with 16 bases lying between them. The CDR3 totals 16 residues. CDR3 sequence (DNA): TGTGCCAGTAGTCTCCGGGAGGGATGGGTGAACACTGAAGCTTTCTTT. It specifies CASSLREGWVNTEAFF.

This chain uses TRBV6-1 with TRBJ2-1, with 9 bases matching TRBD2. The germline V gene has CDR1 MNHNS and CDR2 SASEGT. Unmatched junction bases numbered 7, after V lost 3 bases and J lost 4 bases. The CDR3 runs to 16 residues. CDR3 DNA sequence: TGTGCCAGCAGTGACCGATTCAGCGGGGGGTACAATGAGCAGTTCTTC. This translates into CASSDRFSGGYNEQFF.

The sample holds one count of this clone. J is TRBJ2-5 and V is TRBV30; perhaps TRBD2 as D (5 bases). This CDR3 has 14 residues. V lost 1 base to trimming and J lost 7 bases, with 16 bases between them. Germline CDR1 GTSNPN, CDR2 SVGIG (reference sequence). The CDR3, as DNA: TGTGCCTGGAGTGGGGCGGCGGGCGGTGGGACCCAGTACTTC. This translates into CAWSGAAGGGTQYF.

The V gene is TRBV27, the J gene TRBJ2-3; 12 nucleotides agree with TRBD2. Trimming cost V 0 bases and J 1 base; bases outside gene matches: 14. The CDR3 is 21 residues long. The germline V gene encodes CDR1 MNHEY and CDR2 SMNVEV (reference sequence). CDR3 DNA: TGTGCCAGCAGTTTATCGGGCCCCCTTCAACTAGCGGGGGGCCGCACAGATACGCAGTATTTT. This gives the protein CASSLSGPLQLAGGRTDTQYF.

The chain uses TRBV5-1 and TRBJ2-2, with D unclear. Germline CDR1 and CDR2: SGHRS and YFSETQ. This CDR3 has 15 amino acids. Trimming removed 5 bases at V and 2 bases at J, with 13 bases between. The chain's CDR3 is CASRTEQLNTGELFF. DNA of the CDR3: TGCGCCAGCAGGACTGAACAGCTAAACACCGGGGAGCTGTTTTTT.

The chain has TRBV2 and TRBJ2-5; 7 bases are shared with TRBD2. Germline loops: CDR1 SNHLY, CDR2 FYNNEI. V lost 10 bases and J lost 3; bases outside the gene matches: 5. The CDR3 runs 12 residues. The CDR3 DNA follows: TGTGCCACCGGTGGGGGGGAAGAGACCCAGTACTTC. As protein: CATGGGEETQYF.

The V and J genes are TRBV5-1 and TRBJ1-1, with 10 bases fitting TRBD1. The ends lost 3 bases at V and 1 base at J; junction bases unmatched: 6. Germline assignment: CDR1 SGHRS and CDR2 YFSETQ. This CDR3 has 16 residues. The CDR3 protein is CASSSRTGGSNTEAFF. The DNA of the CDR3 is TGCGCCAGCAGCTCCCGGACAGGGGGTTCGAACACTGAAGCTTTCTTT.

V gene TRBV30 combines with J gene TRBJ1-6, with D possibly matching TRBD1 (6 bases). The CDR3 has 15 amino acids. Deletions cut 0 bases from V and 7 bases from J, with 13 bases between. CDR1 GTSNPN and CDR2 SVGIG come from the germline V gene (reference sequence). The CDR3 bases are TGTGCCTGGAGTGTAGAGCAGGGGCGGAATTCACCCCTCCACTTT. It encodes CAWSVEQGRNSPLHF.

This clone was counted a single time. The gene calls are TRBV19 and TRBJ2-1, with D perhaps matching TRBD1 (5 bases). The CDR3 length is 15 residues. Trimming took off 10 bases at V and 9 bases at J, with 25 bases between the two ends. The germline V gene encodes CDR1 LNHDA and CDR2 SQIVND (reference sequence). CDR3: CATADPDTSRAEQFF. CDR3 nucleotide sequence: TGTGCCACCGCGGACCCGGACACTTCCAGGGCTGAGCAGTTCTTC.

The chain recombines TRBV28 with TRBJ2-6; no clear D gene. The CDR3 totals 17 residues. With 2 bases removed from V and 2 bases from J, the gap between germline ends came to 13 bases. Germline V gene sequence: CDR1 MDHEN, CDR2 SYDVKM. This chain's CDR3 is CASSLRLVGTGANVLTF. The CDR3 DNA reads TGTGCCAGCAGTTTACGGCTAGTCGGAACTGGGGCCAACGTCCTGACTTTC.

The chain has TRBV5-1 and TRBJ1-2; 8 bases agree with TRBD1. V gave up 4 bases and J gave up 8 bases; unmatched junction bases: 10. CDR3 size: 14 residues. Germline-derived CDR1 and CDR2 are SGHRS and YFSETQ. CDR3 nucleotide sequence: TGCGCCAGCAGCCCTGTGGGGACAGGTCACGGCTACACCTTC. Translation: CASSPVGTGHGYTF.

The chain carries TRBV29-1 and TRBJ1-1; D unresolved. Germline V gene lookup returns CDR1 SQVTM and CDR2 ANQGSEA. Trimming pared 4 bases from V and 4 bases from J, leaving 7 bases between. CDR3 size: 11 residues. The CDR3, as DNA: TGCAGCGTTGTAGGGCGCACTGAAGCTTTCTTT. It yields the protein CSVVGRTEAFF.

V usage is TRBV29-1 and J usage is TRBJ2-1; the D is unclear. The V end was cut by 5 bases, the J end by 8 bases, with 16 bases between. The germline V gene encodes CDR1 SQVTM and CDR2 ANQGSEA. The CDR3 length is 13 residues. The CDR3 region has the DNA TGCAGCGTTAAGTGGTTCCTTCCCGATGAGCAGTTCTTC. This encodes CSVKWFLPDEQFF.

This clone has only one observation. The V and J genes are TRBV5-4 and TRBJ2-7, with D perhaps matching TRBD1 or TRBD2 (6 bases each). The CDR3 is 15 residues long. Germline lookup yields CDR1 SGHNT and CDR2 YYREEE (reference sequence). V was shortened by 1 base and J by 0 bases, with 11 bases between the two germline ends. CDR3 nucleotides: TGTGCCAGCAGCTTGCCGGGGGCGGACTCCTACGAGCAGTACTTC. Protein product: CASSLPGADSYEQYF.

The rearrangement joins TRBV6-1 to TRBJ1-3, with unresolved D. Trimming took 8 bases from V and 6 from J, leaving 17 bases between them. From germline, CDR1 is MNHNS and CDR2 SASEGT. The CDR3 runs to 14 residues. CDR3 DNA: TGTGCCAGCCACCTTTTGGGCTCCGTAAACACCATATATTTT. Translating it yields CASHLLGSVNTIYF.

The chain combines TRBV6-5 with TRBJ2-7, with a tentative D call TRBD1 (7 bases). V dropped 11 bases and J dropped 1 base, with 18 bases sitting between them. CDR1 MNHEY and CDR2 SVGAGI come from the germline V gene. The CDR3 is 14 amino acids. CDR3 loop: CAARRAGGSYEQYF. The CDR3 bases are TGTGCCGCGAGACGGGCAGGGGGGTCCTACGAGCAGTACTTC.

The rearrangement uses TRBV7-2 and TRBJ1-2, with a weak D call TRBD1 (5 bases). V was clipped by 3 bases and J by 0 bases, with 14 bases between them. CDR1 is SGHTA, CDR2 FQGNSA, per germline. This CDR3 comprises 16 residues. CDR3 DNA sequence: TGTGCCAGCAGCTTGGCCCTCGGACAAGCTAACTATGGCTACACCTTC. It yields the protein CASSLALGQANYGYTF.

CDR3 sequence (DNA): TGTGCCAGCTCACCTGGAAGACAAAACTATGGCTACACCTTC. Translating gives CASSPGRQNYGYTF. The chain has TRBV18 and TRBJ1-2, with D unclear. Germline V gene sequence: CDR1 KGHSH, CDR2 LQKENI. V dropped 3 bases and J dropped 2 bases, with 10 bases sitting between them. The CDR3 sequence is 14 residues long.

This clone came up once. The chain couples TRBV11-3 to TRBJ2-7; 13 bases fit TRBD2. The CDR3 covers 16 residues. The trim removed 1 base at V and 4 bases at J, leaving 4 bases unmatched. Germline CDR1 and CDR2: SGHNT and YENEEA. Here the CDR3 DNA reads TGTGCCAGCAGCTTAGGTGGACTAGCGGGGGAATACGAGCAGTACTTC. This gives the protein CASSLGGLAGEYEQYF.

V gene TRBV5-1 combines with J gene TRBJ2-1; 7 nucleotides line up with TRBD1. The CDR3 spans 15 residues. Germline V gene data show CDR1 as SGHRS and CDR2 as YFSETQ. V gave up 7 bases and J gave up 6 bases; unmatched junction bases: 13. The CDR3 DNA reads TGCGCCAGCGGGGGTGACGGACAGGTATCCAATGAGCAGTTCTTC. Amino acids: CASGGDGQVSNEQFF.

The rearrangement links TRBV5-1 to TRBJ1-6; unclear D gene. The CDR3 sequence is 15 residues long. Germline-derived CDR1 and CDR2 are SGHRS and YFSETQ. V was clipped by 0 bases and J by 7 bases, with 11 bases between them. DNA of the CDR3: TGCGCCAGCAGCTTGGACGTTAGAGGAAATTCACCCCTCCACTTT. Encoded protein: CASSLDVRGNSPLHF.

The V and J genes are TRBV10-2 and TRBJ1-1, with TRBD1 as a possible D gene (5 bases). The V and J ends lost 7 bases and 1 base respectively, with 13 bases between them. There are 14 residues in the CDR3. CDR1 is WSHSY and CDR2 is SAAADI in the germline V gene. The CDR3 protein is CASTRGRTNTEAFF. The CDR3 DNA follows: TGCGCCAGCACCCGGGGACGGACGAACACTGAAGCTTTCTTT.

The chain couples TRBV7-9 to TRBJ2-7, with D perhaps being TRBD1 or TRBD2 (6 bases each). The CDR3 covers 10 residues. Germline values: CDR1 SEHNR, CDR2 FQNEAQ (reference sequence). CDR3 sequence: CAPRGDEQYF. CDR3 coding DNA: TGTGCTCCGAGGGGGGACGAGCAGTACTTC.

The count of this clone is one. The CDR3 DNA follows: TGTGCCAGCAGCCGGGACAGTCCCTACGAGCAGTACTTC. It translates to CASSRDSPYEQYF. This chain joins TRBV27 and TRBJ2-7; 7 nucleotides line up with TRBD1. The V and J ends lost 6 bases and 2 bases, in that order; junction bases with no gene match: 4. CDR1 and CDR2 (germline): MNHEY, SMNVEV (reference sequence). The CDR3 totals 13 residues.

This rearrangement joins TRBV27 to TRBJ1-4; the match to TRBD1 covers 8 bases. CDR3 length equals 14 residues. Germline lookup yields CDR1 MNHEY and CDR2 SMNVEV (reference sequence). The J segment lost 8 bases and the V segment lost 5 bases, leaving 7 bases of the junction unmatched. CDR3 region: CASSDQGAGEKLFF. Here the CDR3 DNA reads TGTGCCAGCAGTGATCAGGGGGCCGGCGAAAAACTGTTTTTT.

CDR3 in DNA: TGTGCCAGCAGCCCGTTAGGCAGCCAGAACACCGGGGAGCTGTTTTTT. Translating it yields CASSPLGSQNTGELFF. The V gene is TRBV16, the J gene TRBJ2-2; no clear D. This CDR3 has 16 residues. Germline CDR1 reads KGHSY; CDR2 reads FQNENV. V lost 4 bases, J lost 1 base, and 13 bases lay in between. Full variable domain (outside the CDR3, taken from reference TRBV16 and TRBJ2-2): GEEVAQTPKHLVRGEGQKAKLYCAPIKGHSYVFWYQQVLKNEFKFLISFQNENVFDETGMPKERFSAKCLPNSPCSLEIQATKLEDSAVYFCASSPLGSQNTGELFFGEGSRLTVL.

The chain combines TRBV5-6 with TRBJ1-2, with 7 bases lining up with TRBD1. The germline V gene encodes CDR1 SGHDT and CDR2 YYEEEE. The CDR3 runs 13 residues. Trimming at V came to 5 bases and at J to 4 bases, leaving 5 bases not matched to a gene. The CDR3 bases are TGTGCCAGCAGTCGCTACAGGGGCTATGGCTACACCTTC. This encodes CASSRYRGYGYTF.